Listed below are T cell receptor beta chains from one sample, sequenced in a study of identical twins. In TCRdb, the 5' RACE reads were re-called with MiXCR into one record per CDR3 protein. The sample includes roughly 280,000 distinct CDR3 sequences, less than 9.5% of them seen just once. This sample was also put to use in a study of yellow fever vaccine responses in identical twins.

The sequencing sample was made of CD8+ T cells sorted from blood. The receptor set was obtained from a woman between 18 and 30 years old in good health. The CDR3 runs from the conserved cysteine through the conserved F or W. Fields, in order: V gene, J gene, clone size, D gene, CDR3 DNA, CDR3 protein. A D gene is named only where the DNA matches it firmly. Not every row has a clone size; where given, it reads once, few, many or a size class.

v_call: TRBV12-3/TRBV12-4
j_call: TRBJ2-1
clone_size: many
d_call: NA
cdr3_nt: TGTGCCAGCAGCTCTTGGGGGCCCTACAATGAGCAGTTCTTC
cdr3_aa: CASSSWGPYNEQFF

v_call: TRBV7-9
j_call: TRBJ2-6
clone_size: many
d_call: NA
cdr3_nt: TGTGCCAGCAGGGACGGCTCTGGGGCCAACGTCCTGACTTTC
cdr3_aa: CASRDGSGANVLTF

v_call: TRBV2
j_call: TRBJ2-4
clone_size: few
d_call: NA
cdr3_nt: TGTGCGACTAGGACAGCAAAAAACATTCAGTACTTC
cdr3_aa: CATRTAKNIQYF

v_call: TRBV7-6
j_call: TRBJ2-3
clone_size: few
d_call: NA
cdr3_nt: TGTGCCAGCAGCCGGTGGGGGGATACGCAGTATTTT
cdr3_aa: CASSRWGDTQYF

v_call: TRBV6-1
j_call: TRBJ2-1
clone_size: NA
d_call: NA
cdr3_nt: TGTGCCAGCAGTGAAGTTGACGGGACACCACCGAATGAGCAGTTCTTC
cdr3_aa: CASSEVDGTPPNEQFF

v_call: TRBV4-1
j_call: TRBJ2-7
clone_size: many
d_call: NA
cdr3_nt: TGCGCCAGCAGCCAAGATTTTAGGGGGTCCGAGCAGTACTTC
cdr3_aa: CASSQDFRGSEQYF

v_call: TRBV28
j_call: TRBJ2-7
clone_size: NA
d_call: NA
cdr3_nt: TGTGCCAGCAGTTTAATTCGCGGGGGCAGGGGGGCACACGAGCAGTACTTC
cdr3_aa: CASSLIRGGRGAHEQYF

v_call: TRBV14
j_call: TRBJ2-1
clone_size: NA
d_call: NA
cdr3_nt: TGTGCCAGCAGCCAAGGGCCTACATACAATGAGCAGTTCTTC
cdr3_aa: CASSQGPTYNEQFF

v_call: TRBV11-2
j_call: TRBJ2-6
clone_size: NA
d_call: NA
cdr3_nt: TGTGCCAGCAGTAAAACCGGGACACCGACTTTCTCTGGGGCCAACGTCCTGACTTTC
cdr3_aa: CASSKTGTPTFSGANVLTF

v_call: TRBV12-5
j_call: TRBJ2-1
clone_size: NA
d_call: TRBD2
cdr3_nt: TGTGCTAGTGGTTTGGTAGAGGTACCCCTCCGCGGGAGGTCCCACAATGAGCAGTTCTTC
cdr3_aa: CASGLVEVPLRGRSHNEQFF

v_call: TRBV4-1
j_call: TRBJ2-7
clone_size: NA
d_call: NA
cdr3_nt: TGCGCCAGCAGCCAAGTGGGTCGTTCCTACGAGCAGTACTTC
cdr3_aa: CASSQVGRSYEQYF

v_call: TRBV10-3
j_call: TRBJ2-7
clone_size: NA
d_call: NA
cdr3_nt: TGTGCCATCACCGGACAGCCGAACTACGAGCAGTACTTC
cdr3_aa: CAITGQPNYEQYF

v_call: TRBV20-1
j_call: TRBJ1-2
clone_size: few
d_call: NA
cdr3_nt: TGCAGTGCCCTGGACGGTCCTAACTATGGCTACACCTTC
cdr3_aa: CSALDGPNYGYTF

v_call: TRBV19
j_call: TRBJ2-7
clone_size: few
d_call: TRBD2
cdr3_nt: TGTGCCAGTAGTCCGAGCGGGAGGGTCTTACACGAGCAGTACTTC
cdr3_aa: CASSPSGRVLHEQYF

v_call: TRBV3-1
j_call: TRBJ2-1
clone_size: many
d_call: NA
cdr3_nt: TGTGCCAGCAGCCAAGAAGAGCCTCGCTCCTACAATGAGCAGTTCTTC
cdr3_aa: CASSQEEPRSYNEQFF

v_call: TRBV18
j_call: TRBJ2-2
clone_size: few
d_call: NA
cdr3_nt: TGTGCCAGCTCACCAGGGGCTACCTCGAACACCGGGGAGCTGTTTTTT
cdr3_aa: CASSPGATSNTGELFF

v_call: TRBV6-5
j_call: TRBJ2-2
clone_size: NA
d_call: NA
cdr3_nt: TGTGCCAGCAGTTATTTGGGGGGGGAGCTGTTTTTT
cdr3_aa: CASSYLGGELFF

v_call: TRBV20-1
j_call: TRBJ2-5
clone_size: many
d_call: NA
cdr3_nt: TGCAGTGCTAGATCAACTAGCACGGGGGAGACCCAGTACTTC
cdr3_aa: CSARSTSTGETQYF

v_call: TRBV10-3
j_call: TRBJ2-3
clone_size: NA
d_call: NA
cdr3_nt: TGTGCCATCAGTGAGTCGACTGACTCGGCGGCAGATACGCAGTATTTT
cdr3_aa: CAISESTDSAADTQYF

v_call: TRBV7-6
j_call: TRBJ2-7
clone_size: NA
d_call: NA
cdr3_nt: TGTGCCAGCAGCTTAGTTCCTTGGATGTCTCAGTACTTC
cdr3_aa: CASSLVPWMSQYF

v_call: TRBV6-1
j_call: TRBJ2-7
clone_size: NA
d_call: NA
cdr3_nt: TGTGCCACCCGACAAGGGGAGTGGATATACGAGCAGTACTTC
cdr3_aa: CATRQGEWIYEQYF

v_call: TRBV20-1
j_call: TRBJ2-7
clone_size: few
d_call: TRBD2
cdr3_nt: TGCAGTGCTAGAGAGGGGGAGGGCGAGCAGTACTTC
cdr3_aa: CSAREGEGEQYF

v_call: TRBV20-1
j_call: TRBJ2-7
clone_size: few
d_call: NA
cdr3_nt: TGCAGTGCTAGACACCGAACCTACGAGCAGTACTTC
cdr3_aa: CSARHRTYEQYF

v_call: TRBV25-1
j_call: TRBJ2-7
clone_size: few
d_call: NA
cdr3_nt: TGTGCCAGCAGTGAAAGTGAAAGGTCCTACGAGCAGTACTTC
cdr3_aa: CASSESERSYEQYF

v_call: TRBV29-1
j_call: TRBJ2-3
clone_size: NA
d_call: NA
cdr3_nt: TGCAGCGTCGATTCCGGGAGCACAGATACGCAGTATTTT
cdr3_aa: CSVDSGSTDTQYF

v_call: TRBV5-4
j_call: TRBJ2-1
clone_size: few
d_call: NA
cdr3_nt: TGTGCCAGCAGTCGGGACCGACTAAATGAGCAGTTCTTC
cdr3_aa: CASSRDRLNEQFF

v_call: TRBV7-9
j_call: TRBJ1-5
clone_size: few
d_call: NA
cdr3_nt: TGTGCCAGCAGCTCGACAGAGGGAAGCAATCAGCCCCAGCATTTT
cdr3_aa: CASSSTEGSNQPQHF

v_call: TRBV29-1
j_call: TRBJ2-3
clone_size: NA
d_call: TRBD2
cdr3_nt: TGCAGCGTTATCGGGACTAGCGGGAGGGCCCCAGATACGCAGTATTTT
cdr3_aa: CSVIGTSGRAPDTQYF

v_call: TRBV12-3/TRBV12-4
j_call: TRBJ2-2
clone_size: NA
d_call: TRBD1
cdr3_nt: TGTGCCAGCAGTTTAAGGAGGGACAGGGGAATGTCCGGGGAGCTGTTTTTT
cdr3_aa: CASSLRRDRGMSGELFF